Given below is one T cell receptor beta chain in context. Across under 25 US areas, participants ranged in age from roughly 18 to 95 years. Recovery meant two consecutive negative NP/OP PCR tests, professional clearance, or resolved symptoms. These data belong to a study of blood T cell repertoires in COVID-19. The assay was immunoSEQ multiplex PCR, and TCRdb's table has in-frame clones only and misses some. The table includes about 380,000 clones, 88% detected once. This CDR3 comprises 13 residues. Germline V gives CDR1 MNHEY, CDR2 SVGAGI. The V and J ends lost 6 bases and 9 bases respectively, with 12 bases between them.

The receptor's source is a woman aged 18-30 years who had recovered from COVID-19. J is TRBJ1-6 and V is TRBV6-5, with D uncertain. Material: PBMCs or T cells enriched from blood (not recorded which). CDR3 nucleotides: TGTGCCAGCAGCCGCGGTGTGATTTCACCCCTCCACTTT. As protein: CASSRGVISPLHF.